This is a list of T cell receptor beta chains from one sample in a study of T cells in Graves' hyperthyroidism and ophthalmopathy. TCRdb re-called the multiplex PCR reads through MiXCR, storing one row per CDR3 protein. The table lists approximately 870,000 distinct CDR3 sequences, roughly 40% of them singletons, with 7.5% to 9.5% in the top ten. Sequenced sample: blood. These receptor sequences come from a man aged 18 to 30 with Graves' hyperthyroidism. CDR3s include the opening cysteine and the closing phenylalanine or tryptophan. Fields, in order: clone size, D gene, V gene, J gene, CDR3 DNA, CDR3 protein. The D gene is left open where the match is weak. A row's size may be missing; if present it is once, few, many or a size class.

clone size: NA
D gene: NA
V gene: TRBV15
J gene: TRBJ1-2
CDR3 DNA: TGTGCCACCAGCAGCGAGCGGGGTGGGTATGGCTACACCTTC
CDR3 protein: CATSSERGGYGYTF

clone size: NA
D gene: TRBD1
V gene: TRBV29-1
J gene: TRBJ1-2
CDR3 DNA: TGCAGCGTTGATCCAGGGGGCGGTGGCTACACCTTC
CDR3 protein: CSVDPGGGGYTF

clone size: few
D gene: NA
V gene: TRBV5-8
J gene: TRBJ1-5
CDR3 DNA: TGTGCCAGCAGCTTGGTTCAACTGGGAAATCAGCCCCAGCATTTT
CDR3 protein: CASSLVQLGNQPQHF

clone size: NA
D gene: NA
V gene: TRBV29-1
J gene: TRBJ1-5
CDR3 DNA: TGCAGCGTTGACGGACGGGGAAACCAAGAGACCCAGCATTTT
CDR3 protein: CSVDGRGNQETQHF

clone size: few
D gene: TRBD2
V gene: TRBV19
J gene: TRBJ2-2
CDR3 DNA: TGTGCCAGTAGTGCCTCCGGGACTAGCGGGGTGAACACCGGGGAGCTGTTTTTT
CDR3 protein: CASSASGTSGVNTGELFF

clone size: many
D gene: NA
V gene: TRBV7-2
J gene: TRBJ2-7
CDR3 DNA: TGTGCCAGCAGCTTAGAGCAATCCTACGAGCAGTACTTC
CDR3 protein: CASSLEQSYEQYF

clone size: once
D gene: TRBD1
V gene: TRBV29-1
J gene: TRBJ2-7
CDR3 DNA: TGCAGCCTCGGACAGGGGAGGTTCGAGCAGTACTTC
CDR3 protein: CSLGQGRFEQYF

clone size: NA
D gene: TRBD1
V gene: TRBV11-2
J gene: TRBJ1-2
CDR3 DNA: TGTGCCAGCAGCCGGGGGGACAGCTCTAACTATGGCTACACCTTC
CDR3 protein: CASSRGDSSNYGYTF

clone size: few
D gene: NA
V gene: TRBV7-8
J gene: TRBJ2-5
CDR3 DNA: TGTGCCAGCAGATTGGAGGGGGGAGGAGTGGAGACCCAGTACTTC
CDR3 protein: CASRLEGGGVETQYF

clone size: many
D gene: TRBD1
V gene: TRBV29-1
J gene: TRBJ2-7
CDR3 DNA: TGCAGCGTTGAGAAGACAGGGGGCGTCTCCTACGAGCAGTACTTC
CDR3 protein: CSVEKTGGVSYEQYF

clone size: NA
D gene: TRBD1
V gene: TRBV12-3/TRBV12-4
J gene: TRBJ1-2
CDR3 DNA: TGTGCCAGCAGTGTAGTCCAGGGGGGGCTGCACTATGGCTACACCTTC
CDR3 protein: CASSVVQGGLHYGYTF

clone size: many
D gene: NA
V gene: TRBV20-1
J gene: TRBJ2-7
CDR3 DNA: TGCAGTGCTTACGGGCCGACCTACGAGCAGTACTTC
CDR3 protein: CSAYGPTYEQYF

clone size: NA
D gene: NA
V gene: TRBV12-3/TRBV12-4
J gene: TRBJ1-6
CDR3 DNA: TGTGCCAGCAGTTTAGCGTTGGGGGCACCCCTCCACTTT
CDR3 protein: CASSLALGAPLHF

clone size: NA
D gene: TRBD2
V gene: TRBV20-1
J gene: TRBJ2-5
CDR3 DNA: TGCAGTGCTAGAGGTCTGGGGGGGGAGACCCAGTACTTC
CDR3 protein: CSARGLGGETQYF

clone size: NA
D gene: NA
V gene: TRBV7-7
J gene: TRBJ2-5
CDR3 DNA: TGTGCTAGCAGTCCCTTTCCTCGGCTTAGCCCAGAAGAGACCCAGTACTTC
CDR3 protein: CASSPFPRLSPEETQYF

clone size: NA
D gene: NA
V gene: TRBV10-3
J gene: TRBJ1-6
CDR3 DNA: TGTGCCAGCAGCCCTCAACTTTCACCCCTCCACTTT
CDR3 protein: CASSPQLSPLHF

clone size: NA
D gene: TRBD2
V gene: TRBV7-9
J gene: TRBJ2-2
CDR3 DNA: TGTGCCAGCAGCTTACCAGCGGGAGGCTTCACCGGGGAGCTGTTTTTT
CDR3 protein: CASSLPAGGFTGELFF

clone size: NA
D gene: TRBD1
V gene: TRBV29-1
J gene: TRBJ2-1
CDR3 DNA: TGCAGCGTTGACAGGACAGGGGGGGGTGAGGGGCAGTTCTTC
CDR3 protein: CSVDRTGGGEGQFF

clone size: NA
D gene: NA
V gene: TRBV7-2
J gene: TRBJ1-2
CDR3 DNA: TGTGCCAGCAGCCCAGGGTATGAGGATGGCTACACCTTC
CDR3 protein: CASSPGYEDGYTF

clone size: few
D gene: NA
V gene: TRBV19
J gene: TRBJ1-5
CDR3 DNA: TGTGCCAGTAGTATTCCCTCCTACAATCAGCCCCAGCATTTT
CDR3 protein: CASSIPSYNQPQHF

clone size: NA
D gene: NA
V gene: TRBV2
J gene: TRBJ1-5
CDR3 DNA: TGTGCCAGCAGTGGGGGGGCCAGCGGCAATCAGCCCCAGCATTTT
CDR3 protein: CASSGGASGNQPQHF

clone size: NA
D gene: NA
V gene: TRBV12-3/TRBV12-4
J gene: TRBJ2-2
CDR3 DNA: TGTGCCAGCAGTTTTCAGGGGAACATCGGAACCGGGGAGCTGTTTTTT
CDR3 protein: CASSFQGNIGTGELFF

clone size: many
D gene: NA
V gene: TRBV7-2
J gene: TRBJ2-7
CDR3 DNA: TGTGCCAGCAGCTTAGACAGGTCCCGCGAGCAGTACTTC
CDR3 protein: CASSLDRSREQYF

clone size: few
D gene: NA
V gene: TRBV19
J gene: TRBJ1-5
CDR3 DNA: TGTGCCAGTAGTACCGGCGGGAGAACGAATCAGCCCCAGCATTTT
CDR3 protein: CASSTGGRTNQPQHF

clone size: few
D gene: NA
V gene: TRBV19
J gene: TRBJ1-1
CDR3 DNA: TGTGCCAGTAGTATTGTGGCAGCTGCGGACACTGAAGCTTTCTTT
CDR3 protein: CASSIVAAADTEAFF

clone size: many
D gene: NA
V gene: TRBV19
J gene: TRBJ1-5
CDR3 DNA: TGTGCCAGTAGTATCAACGTCGATCCTCGGTGGCAGCCCCAGCATTTT
CDR3 protein: CASSINVDPRWQPQHF

clone size: NA
D gene: NA
V gene: TRBV13
J gene: TRBJ1-1
CDR3 DNA: TGTGCCAGCGGACCGCCAGTTTTCTTT
CDR3 protein: CASGPPVFF

clone size: NA
D gene: TRBD2
V gene: TRBV7-2
J gene: TRBJ2-7
CDR3 DNA: TGTGCCAGCAGCCCCTCCCCGACTAGCGCCTCCTACGAGCAGTACTTC
CDR3 protein: CASSPSPTSASYEQYF

clone size: NA
D gene: TRBD1
V gene: TRBV7-9
J gene: TRBJ2-7
CDR3 DNA: TGTGCCAGCAGTTTATTAGGACAGGGGCGCAGGGACGAGCAGTACTTC
CDR3 protein: CASSLLGQGRRDEQYF

clone size: few
D gene: NA
V gene: TRBV9
J gene: TRBJ2-7
CDR3 DNA: TGTGCCAGCAGCCAAGATAGTTACGGGACATTCTACGAGCAGTACTTC
CDR3 protein: CASSQDSYGTFYEQYF